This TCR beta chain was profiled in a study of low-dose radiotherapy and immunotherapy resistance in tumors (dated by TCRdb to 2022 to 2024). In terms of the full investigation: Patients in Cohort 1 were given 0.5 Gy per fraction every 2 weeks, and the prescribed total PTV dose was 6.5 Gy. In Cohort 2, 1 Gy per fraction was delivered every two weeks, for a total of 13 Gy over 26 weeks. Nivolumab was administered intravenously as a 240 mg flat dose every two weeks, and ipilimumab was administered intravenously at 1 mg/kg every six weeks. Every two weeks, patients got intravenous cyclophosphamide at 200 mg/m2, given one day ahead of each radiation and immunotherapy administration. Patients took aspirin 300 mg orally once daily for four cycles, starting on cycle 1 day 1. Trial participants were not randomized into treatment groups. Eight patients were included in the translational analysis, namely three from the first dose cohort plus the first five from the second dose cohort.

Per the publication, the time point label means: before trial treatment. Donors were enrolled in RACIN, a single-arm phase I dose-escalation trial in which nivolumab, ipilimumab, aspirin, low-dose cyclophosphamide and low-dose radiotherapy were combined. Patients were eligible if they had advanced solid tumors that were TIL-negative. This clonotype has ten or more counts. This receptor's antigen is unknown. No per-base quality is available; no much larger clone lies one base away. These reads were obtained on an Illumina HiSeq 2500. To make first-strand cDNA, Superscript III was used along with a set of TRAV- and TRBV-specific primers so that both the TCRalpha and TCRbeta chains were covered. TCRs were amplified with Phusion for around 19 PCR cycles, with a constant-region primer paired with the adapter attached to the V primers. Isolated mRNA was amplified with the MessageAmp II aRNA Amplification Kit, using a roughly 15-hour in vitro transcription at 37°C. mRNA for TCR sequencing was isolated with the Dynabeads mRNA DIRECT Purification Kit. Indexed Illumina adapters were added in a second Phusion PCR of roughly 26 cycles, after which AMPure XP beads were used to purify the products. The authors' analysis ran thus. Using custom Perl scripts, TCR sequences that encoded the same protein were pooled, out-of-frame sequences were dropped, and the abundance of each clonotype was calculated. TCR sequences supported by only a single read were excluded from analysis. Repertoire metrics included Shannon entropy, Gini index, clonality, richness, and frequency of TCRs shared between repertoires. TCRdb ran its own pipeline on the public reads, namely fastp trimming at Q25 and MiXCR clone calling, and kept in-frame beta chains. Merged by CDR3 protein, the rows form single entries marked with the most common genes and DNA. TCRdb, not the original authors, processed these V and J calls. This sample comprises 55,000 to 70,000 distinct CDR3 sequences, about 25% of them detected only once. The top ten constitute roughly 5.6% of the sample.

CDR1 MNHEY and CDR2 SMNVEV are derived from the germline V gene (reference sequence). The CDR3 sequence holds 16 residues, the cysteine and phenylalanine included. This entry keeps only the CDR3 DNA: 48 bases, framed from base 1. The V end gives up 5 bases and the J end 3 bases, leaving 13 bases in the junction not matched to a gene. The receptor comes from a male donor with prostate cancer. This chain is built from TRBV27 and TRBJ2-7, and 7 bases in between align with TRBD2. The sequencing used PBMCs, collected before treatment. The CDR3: CASSTPPGLPNYEQYF. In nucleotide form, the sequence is TGTGCCAGCAGTACACCTCCGGGACTACCTAACTACGAGCAGTACTTC.